These T cell receptor beta chains were read from a single sample in a study of cytomegalovirus exposure and HLA in healthy donors. Profiling relied on immunoSEQ multiplex PCR, and the TCRdb table lists in-frame clones only, not all of them. The sample carries 55,000 to 65,000 clones, around 95% recorded once. The sample comprised PBMCs. These receptors all come from a woman aged 18-35 years in good health and CMV-seropositive. Each CDR3 is given with its conserved first and last residue. The order of the fields is V gene, clone size, D gene, J gene, CDR3 DNA, CDR3 protein. The D gene is left open where the match is weak. Not every row has a clone size; where given, it reads once, few, many or a size class.

v_gene: TRBV9; abundance: NA; d_gene: TRBD2; j_gene: TRBJ2-1; CDR3nt: TGTGCCAGCCATGGACTAGCGGGAGGAGGGTTCTACAATGAGCAGTTCTTC; CDR3aa: CASHGLAGGGFYNEQFF
v_gene: TRBV28; abundance: NA; d_gene: NA; j_gene: TRBJ1-2; CDR3nt: TGTGCCAGTCGCCCTTTAGGGGCCTACTATGGCTACACCTTC; CDR3aa: CASRPLGAYYGYTF
v_gene: TRBV9; abundance: NA; d_gene: NA; j_gene: TRBJ2-6; CDR3nt: TGTGCCAGCAGCGTAACAGGGACCGGGGCCAACGTCCTGACTTTC; CDR3aa: CASSVTGTGANVLTF
v_gene: TRBV4-1; abundance: NA; d_gene: TRBD2; j_gene: TRBJ2-7; CDR3nt: TGCGCCAGCAGCCCACAAGCGGGAGGGCGCCACGAGCAGTACTTC; CDR3aa: CASSPQAGGRHEQYF
v_gene: TRBV4-1; abundance: NA; d_gene: TRBD2; j_gene: TRBJ2-1; CDR3nt: TGCGCCAGCAGCCAACCGGGACTAGCGGGAGCGAAGGTCTCCTACAATGAGCAGTTCTTC; CDR3aa: CASSQPGLAGAKVSYNEQFF
v_gene: TRBV15; abundance: NA; d_gene: NA; j_gene: TRBJ2-5; CDR3nt: TGTGCCACCAGCAGAGCGGCGGGTTGGGAGACCCAGTACTTC; CDR3aa: CATSRAAGWETQYF
v_gene: TRBV19; abundance: NA; d_gene: TRBD1; j_gene: TRBJ2-7; CDR3nt: TGTGCCAGTAGTGACCGGGACAGGGTTCGGGAGCAGTACTTC; CDR3aa: CASSDRDRVREQYF
v_gene: TRBV6-5; abundance: NA; d_gene: NA; j_gene: TRBJ1-1; CDR3nt: TGTGCCAGCAGTTTGGCTGGGCCGAACACTGAAGCTTTCTTT; CDR3aa: CASSLAGPNTEAFF
v_gene: TRBV30; abundance: once; d_gene: NA; j_gene: TRBJ2-2; CDR3nt: TGTGCCTGGATGACAGGAATAAACACCGGGGAGCTGTTTTTT; CDR3aa: CAWMTGINTGELFF
v_gene: TRBV7-2; abundance: NA; d_gene: NA; j_gene: TRBJ2-3; CDR3nt: TGTGCCAGCAGGGCCTCGGGCGGGACCCTCACAGATACGCAGTATTTT; CDR3aa: CASRASGGTLTDTQYF
v_gene: TRBV11-1; abundance: NA; d_gene: TRBD2; j_gene: TRBJ2-7; CDR3nt: TGTGCCAGCAGCTTACCGGCTAGCGGGAGGGCAAGGTTCCACGAGCAGTACTTC; CDR3aa: CASSLPASGRARFHEQYF
v_gene: TRBV7-8; abundance: NA; d_gene: NA; j_gene: TRBJ2-5; CDR3nt: TGTGCCAGCAGCTTTTTGAGTGCCGCGGAGACCCAGTACTTC; CDR3aa: CASSFLSAAETQYF
v_gene: TRBV9; abundance: NA; d_gene: NA; j_gene: TRBJ2-3; CDR3nt: TGTGCCAGCAGCGTAGTCTGGGACTTCACAGATACGCAGTATTTT; CDR3aa: CASSVVWDFTDTQYF
v_gene: TRBV18; abundance: once; d_gene: NA; j_gene: TRBJ2-2; CDR3nt: TGTGCCAGCTCCCAGACAGCCGACACCGGGGAGCTGTTTTTT; CDR3aa: CASSQTADTGELFF
v_gene: TRBV28; abundance: NA; d_gene: TRBD2; j_gene: TRBJ2-1; CDR3nt: TGTGCCAGCAGTTTAGATCTAGCGGGGGCCTTCAATGAGCAGTTCTTC; CDR3aa: CASSLDLAGAFNEQFF
v_gene: TRBV9; abundance: NA; d_gene: NA; j_gene: TRBJ2-1; CDR3nt: TGTGCCAGCAGCGTAGGAGGCACCCTTTCCTACAATGAGCAGTTCTTC; CDR3aa: CASSVGGTLSYNEQFF
v_gene: TRBV5-1; abundance: NA; d_gene: TRBD1; j_gene: TRBJ2-5; CDR3nt: TGCGCCAGCAGAAGGGACAGCAATCAAGAGACCCAGTACTTC; CDR3aa: CASRRDSNQETQYF
v_gene: TRBV7-3; abundance: NA; d_gene: TRBD2; j_gene: TRBJ2-5; CDR3nt: TGTGCCAGCAGCTTATTAGCGGGGGGCAGGGAGACCCAGTACTTC; CDR3aa: CASSLLAGGRETQYF
v_gene: TRBV12-5; abundance: NA; d_gene: NA; j_gene: TRBJ1-5; CDR3nt: TGTGCTAGTGGTCGTCACAGGGATAGCAATCAGCCCCAGCATTTT; CDR3aa: CASGRHRDSNQPQHF
v_gene: TRBV25-1; abundance: NA; d_gene: NA; j_gene: TRBJ1-1; CDR3nt: TGTGCCAGCAGTGGCCACAACTCGATTTTGAGGGCCACTGAAGCTTTCTTT; CDR3aa: CASSGHNSILRATEAFF
v_gene: TRBV29-1; abundance: once; d_gene: TRBD1; j_gene: TRBJ1-5; CDR3nt: TGCAGCGTAGGACAGGGGAAAAATCAGCCCCAGCATTTT; CDR3aa: CSVGQGKNQPQHF
v_gene: TRBV7-8; abundance: NA; d_gene: TRBD2; j_gene: TRBJ2-1; CDR3nt: TGTGCCAGCAGCAAGGGGGCCGGGACTAGCCGGATCAATGAGCAGTTCTTC; CDR3aa: CASSKGAGTSRINEQFF
v_gene: TRBV5-1; abundance: NA; d_gene: NA; j_gene: TRBJ2-7; CDR3nt: TGCGCCAGCAGCTTGGAGGGGGGGACGAGCTCCTACGAGCAGTACTTC; CDR3aa: CASSLEGGTSSYEQYF
v_gene: TRBV30; abundance: NA; d_gene: NA; j_gene: TRBJ2-7; CDR3nt: TGTGCCTGGAGTTTCGCTGGCCCCTACGAGCAGTACTTC; CDR3aa: CAWSFAGPYEQYF
v_gene: TRBV25-1; abundance: NA; d_gene: TRBD2; j_gene: TRBJ2-7; CDR3nt: TGTGCCAGCAGTGAAAGTGGAGGACTAGCGGGGCGAGAGCAGTACTTC; CDR3aa: CASSESGGLAGREQYF
v_gene: TRBV27; abundance: NA; d_gene: TRBD2; j_gene: TRBJ2-7; CDR3nt: TGTGCCAGCAGTAACCCAGCGGGAGGGCCCAACGAGCAGTACTTC; CDR3aa: CASSNPAGGPNEQYF
v_gene: TRBV28; abundance: NA; d_gene: TRBD1; j_gene: TRBJ2-7; CDR3nt: TGTGCCAGCACCCCCAGGGACAGGGAATCCACCGAGCAGTACTTC; CDR3aa: CASTPRDRESTEQYF
v_gene: TRBV28; abundance: NA; d_gene: NA; j_gene: TRBJ2-7; CDR3nt: TGCGTCGTTACGGGGATCTCCTACGAGCAGTACTTC; CDR3aa: CVVTGISYEQYF